This note documents a single T cell receptor beta chain sequence. The antigen is not known. The data originate from a study of shared clonotypes between healthy human individuals. Looking at the study overall: With ages of 18 to 49, the donors were two women and a few men.

Negatively enriched CD4+ T cells were divided by CD45RA into naive and memory. Assay: immunoSEQ multiplex PCR; the TCRdb copy retains only in-frame clones and omits some. The sample includes about 2.4 million clones, around nine tenths of them seen just once. The CDR3 spans 15 residues. V was pared by 6 bases and J by 5 bases, with 11 bases of the junction left unmatched. CDR1 is MNHNS, CDR2 SASEGT, per germline. Whole-study results and caveats: Large sequencing depth failed to make sorted-subset sequencing complete, rarefaction showed. Clonotypes that were shared across a handful of donors made up 4.5% to 5% of naive CD4 clonotypes.

The genes are TRBV6-1 and TRBJ2-3, with 7 nucleotides matching TRBD1. The sequence derives from a man aged 18 to 35 in good health. The sequencing sample was made of naive CD4+ T cells sorted from blood. As to subset: CD45RA+ positively selected. This chain's CDR3 is CASRYTGVGGDTQYF. The CDR3 region has the DNA TGTGCCAGCAGATACACAGGGGTAGGTGGAGATACGCAGTATTTT.